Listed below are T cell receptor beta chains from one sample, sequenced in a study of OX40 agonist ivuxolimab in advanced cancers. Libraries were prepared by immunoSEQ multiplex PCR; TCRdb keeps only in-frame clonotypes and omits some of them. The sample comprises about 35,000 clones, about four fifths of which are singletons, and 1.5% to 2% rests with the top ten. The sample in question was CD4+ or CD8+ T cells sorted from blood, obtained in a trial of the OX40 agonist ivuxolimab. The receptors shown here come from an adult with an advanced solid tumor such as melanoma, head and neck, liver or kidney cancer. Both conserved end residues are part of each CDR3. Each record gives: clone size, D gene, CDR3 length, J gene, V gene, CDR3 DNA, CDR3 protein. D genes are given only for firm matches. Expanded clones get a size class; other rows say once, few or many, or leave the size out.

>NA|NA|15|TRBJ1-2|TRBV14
TGTGCCAGCAGCCAATCCACAGCCCTATTATATGGCTACACCTTC
CASSQSTALLYGYTF
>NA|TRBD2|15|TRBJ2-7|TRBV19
TGTGCCAGTAGTAAACTAGCGGCTAACTCCTACGAGCAGTACTTC
CASSKLAANSYEQYF
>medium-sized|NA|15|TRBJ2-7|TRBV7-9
TGTGCCAGCAGCTTAGAGACGGGGAGCTCCTACGAGCAGTACTTC
CASSLETGSSYEQYF
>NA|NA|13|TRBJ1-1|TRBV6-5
TGTGCCAGCAGTTACGGAGGGGTGACTGAAGCTTTCTTT
CASSYGGVTEAFF
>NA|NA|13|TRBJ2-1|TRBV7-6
TGTGCCAGCAGCTCATATCTAGGGGGTGAGCAGTTCTTC
CASSSYLGGEQFF
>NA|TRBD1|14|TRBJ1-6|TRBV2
TGTGCCAGCAGTGCCGGGACAGGGAGGTCACCCCTCCACTTT
CASSAGTGRSPLHF
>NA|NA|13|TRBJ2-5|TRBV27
TGTGCCAGCAGTTCGAGGCCCGGGGAGACCCAGTACTTC
CASSSRPGETQYF
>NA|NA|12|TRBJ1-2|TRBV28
TGTGCCAGCAGCTGGGGGACCTATGGCTACACCTTC
CASSWGTYGYTF
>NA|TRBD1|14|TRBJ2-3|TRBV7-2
TGTGCCAGCAGCTTAGGGACAGGGGTGGATACGCAGTATTTT
CASSLGTGVDTQYF
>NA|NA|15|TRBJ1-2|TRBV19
TGTGCCAGTAGCCTAAAGGGGACGGCCACTTATGGCTACACCTTC
CASSLKGTATYGYTF
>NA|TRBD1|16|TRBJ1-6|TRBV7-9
TGTGCCAGCAGCTTCTATTGGACAGGGTCTAATTCACCCCTCCACTTT
CASSFYWTGSNSPLHF
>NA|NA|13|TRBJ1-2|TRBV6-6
TGTGCCACCAGATTCGGGCAGGGGCAGGGCTACACCTTC
CATRFGQGQGYTF
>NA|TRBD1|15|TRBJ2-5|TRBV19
TGTGCCAGTAGTAAGACGGGACAGGGAGGGGAGACCCAGTACTTC
CASSKTGQGGETQYF
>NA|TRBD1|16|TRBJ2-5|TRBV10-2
TGCGCCAGCAGGGGATCCGGGACAGGGACTAAAGAGACCCAGTACTTC
CASRGSGTGTKETQYF
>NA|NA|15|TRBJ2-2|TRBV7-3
TGTGCCAGCAGCCCCGACTCCATCTTGTCCGGGGAGCTGTTTTTT
CASSPDSILSGELFF
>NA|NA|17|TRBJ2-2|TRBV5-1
TGCGCCAGCAGCTTGGCTTCTTTGGGCAGTATCACCGGGGAGCTGTTTTTT
CASSLASLGSITGELFF
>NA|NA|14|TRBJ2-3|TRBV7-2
TGTGCCAGCAGCTTAGGGCTGATCGGAGATACGCAGTATTTT
CASSLGLIGDTQYF
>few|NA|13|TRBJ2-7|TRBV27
TGTGCCAGCAGTCCCCGGGGACTCGGAGAGCAGTACTTC
CASSPRGLGEQYF
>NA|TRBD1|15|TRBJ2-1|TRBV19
TGTGCCAGTAGTATTGGGACAGGGAGGGGGAATGAGCAGTTCTTC
CASSIGTGRGNEQFF
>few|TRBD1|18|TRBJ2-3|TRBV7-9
TGTGCCAGCAGCTTAGAAACAGGGGGCCCCCCATACACAGATACGCAGTATTTT
CASSLETGGPPYTDTQYF
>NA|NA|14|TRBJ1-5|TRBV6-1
TGTGCCAGCAGTTATAGGAGGGCCAGGCAGCCCCAGCATTTT
CASSYRRARQPQHF
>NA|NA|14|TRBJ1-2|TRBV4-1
TGCGCCAGCAGCCAAGTAAACGCTAACTATGGCTACACCTTC
CASSQVNANYGYTF
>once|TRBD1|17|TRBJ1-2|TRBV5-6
TGTGCCAGCAGCTCGGTGACAGGGTATCAGTCTAACTATGGCTACACCTTC
CASSSVTGYQSNYGYTF
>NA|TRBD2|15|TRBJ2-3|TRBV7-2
TGTGCCAGCAGCTTGGGACTACTGAGCACAGATACGCAGTATTTT
CASSLGLLSTDTQYF
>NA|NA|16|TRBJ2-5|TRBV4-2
TGTGCCAGCAGCCTTAATCCGGGCCAAGGGGGGGAGACCCAGTACTTC
CASSLNPGQGGETQYF
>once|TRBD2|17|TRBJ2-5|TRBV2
TGTGCCAGCAGCGGCCTCCTAGCGGGAGCATCTGGGGAGACCCAGTACTTC
CASSGLLAGASGETQYF
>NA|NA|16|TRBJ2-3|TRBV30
TGTGCCTGGAGCCATGGGGGCAGGACCATAACAGATACGCAGTATTTT
CAWSHGGRTITDTQYF